This T cell receptor (beta chain) was documented in a study of regulatory T cells in long-lasting Graves disease. Study observations and caveats: Persistent Graves' cases showed lower TCR diversity than newly diagnosed cases. Persistent patients shared more public clonotypes (around 3,000) than new patients (approximately 900).

Relying on iRepertoire HTBI primers and Arm-PCR of CDR3 regions, the team built TCR beta libraries. In the study's own analysis: From all samples, identification returned 13 to 15 TRBJ and approximately 67 TRBV segments. TCRdb reprocessed the multiplex PCR reads via MiXCR and lists one record per CDR3 protein. TCRdb, not the original authors, processed these V and J calls. The sample contains roughly 350,000 distinct CDR3 sequences, 16% of which appear only once. This clonotype was picked up a small number of times. What it recognizes is unknown. Trimming took 9 bases from V and 6 from J; bases not matched to a gene: 12. Germline assignment: CDR1 LNHDA and CDR2 SQIVND (reference sequence). This CDR3 is 14 amino acids long. Time point reported: newly diagnosed GD, antithyroid drugs for less than 3 months. After RNA was extracted from PBMCs, the TCR library was made from it. These same records also appear under a second study, on T cells in Graves' hyperthyroidism and ophthalmopathy. That publication notes: HTBI primers drove first-round RT-PCR of the TCR CDR3.

The specimen comprised peripheral blood mononuclear cells (PBMCs), sampled at new diagnosis, from a patient treated with antithyroid drugs. V and J are TRBV19 and TRBJ1-1; 8 nucleotides agree with TRBD1. This TCR was sampled from a man aged 40-55 years with Graves disease. The CDR3 spells CARHPDRGRAEAFF. CDR3 nucleotides: TGTGCCAGGCACCCAGACAGGGGAAGGGCTGAAGCTTTCTTT. Looking up the rest from reference TRBV19 and TRBJ1-1 gives the full variable domain: DGGITQSPKYLFRKEGQNVTLSCEQNLNHDAMYWYRQDPGQGLRLIYYSQIVNDFQKGDIAEGYSVSREKKESFPLTVTSAQKNPTAFYLCARHPDRGRAEAFFGQGTRLTVV.